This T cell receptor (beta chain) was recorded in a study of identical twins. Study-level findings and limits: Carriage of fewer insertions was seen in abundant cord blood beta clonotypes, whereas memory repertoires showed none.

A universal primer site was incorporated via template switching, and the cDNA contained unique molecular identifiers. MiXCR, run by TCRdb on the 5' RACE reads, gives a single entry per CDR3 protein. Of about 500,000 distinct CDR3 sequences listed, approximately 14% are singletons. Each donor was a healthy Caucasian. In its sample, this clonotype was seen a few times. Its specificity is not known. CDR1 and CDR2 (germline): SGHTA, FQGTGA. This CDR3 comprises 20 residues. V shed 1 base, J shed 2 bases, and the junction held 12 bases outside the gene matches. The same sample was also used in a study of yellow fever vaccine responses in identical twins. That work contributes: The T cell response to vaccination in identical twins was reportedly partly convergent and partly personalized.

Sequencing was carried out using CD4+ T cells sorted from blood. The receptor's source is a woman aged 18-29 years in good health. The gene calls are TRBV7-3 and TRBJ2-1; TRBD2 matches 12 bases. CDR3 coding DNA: TGTGCCAGCAGCTTAATTTCTCGTCTAGCGGGGGGGCCCCCCTACAATGAGCAGTTCTTC. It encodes CASSLISRLAGGPPYNEQFF.